This T cell receptor (beta chain) was recorded in a study of blood T cells in healthy people across ages. CDR3 length equals 14 residues. Germline V lookup: CDR1 LGHDT, CDR2 YNNKEL (reference sequence). The V and J ends lost 8 bases and 2 bases respectively, with 10 bases between them. The donors, all healthy, were Caucasians living in Russia, aged roughly 6 to 100. The second PCR ran about 6 to 12 cycles with a sample-barcoded 5' primer and J-beta primers. Every sample gave at least 2.5 million paired-end reads containing CDR3. TCRdb called the 5' RACE reads again in MiXCR, with one record for every CDR3 protein. The sample consists of about 1,000,000 distinct CDR3 sequences, under 45% of them appearing once.

Sequencing used blood. The TCR sequence derives from a woman aged 55-70 years in good health. The rearrangement links TRBV3-1 to TRBJ2-6; D may be TRBD1 or TRBD2 (6 bases each). The CDR3 reads CASEEGAGANVLTF. CDR3 nucleotides: TGTGCCAGCGAGGAGGGGGCTGGGGCCAACGTCCTGACTTTC.